The entry below gives a single T cell receptor (beta chain) sequence along with its context. The data belong to a study of blood T cell repertoires in COVID-19. CDR1 and CDR2 from the germline V gene are SGHKS and YYEKEE (reference sequence). This CDR3 comprises 20 residues. The V gene lost 4 bases and the J gene lost 0 bases, with 28 bases spanning the gap. Produced via immunoSEQ multiplex PCR; TCRdb's table is partial and in-frame only. The sample holds about 320,000 clones, more than 85% seen once. This chain joins TRBV5-5 and TRBJ1-1, with D tentatively TRBD1 (5 bases). This receptor was obtained from a woman younger than 45 who had been exposed to COVID-19. Source material: PBMCs or T cells enriched from blood (not recorded which). The CDR3 spells CASSPRRFQGLAPMNTEAFF. CDR3 DNA sequence: TGTGCCAGCAGCCCCAGACGGTTTCAGGGACTGGCTCCTATGAACACTGAAGCTTTCTTT.